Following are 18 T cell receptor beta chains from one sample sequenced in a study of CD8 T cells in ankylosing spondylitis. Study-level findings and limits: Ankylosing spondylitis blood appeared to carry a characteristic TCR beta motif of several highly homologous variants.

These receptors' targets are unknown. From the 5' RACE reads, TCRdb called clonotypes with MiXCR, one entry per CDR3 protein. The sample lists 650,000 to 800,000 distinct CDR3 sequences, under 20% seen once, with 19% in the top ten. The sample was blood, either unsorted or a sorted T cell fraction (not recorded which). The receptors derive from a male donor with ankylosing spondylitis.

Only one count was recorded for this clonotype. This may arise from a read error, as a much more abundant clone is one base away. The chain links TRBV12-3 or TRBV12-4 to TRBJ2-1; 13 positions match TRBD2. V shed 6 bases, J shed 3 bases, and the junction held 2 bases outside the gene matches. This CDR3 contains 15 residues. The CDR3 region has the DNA TGTGCCAGCAGGGGGACTAGCGGGGTCTACAATGAGCAGTTCTTC. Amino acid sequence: CASRGTSGVYNEQFF.

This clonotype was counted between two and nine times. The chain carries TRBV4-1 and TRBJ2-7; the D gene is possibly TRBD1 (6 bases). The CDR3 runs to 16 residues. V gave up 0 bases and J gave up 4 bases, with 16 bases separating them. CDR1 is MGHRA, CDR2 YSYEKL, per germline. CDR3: CASSQDPEQGLYEQYF. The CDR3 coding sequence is TGCGCCAGCAGCCAAGATCCGGAGCAGGGGTTGTACGAGCAGTACTTC.

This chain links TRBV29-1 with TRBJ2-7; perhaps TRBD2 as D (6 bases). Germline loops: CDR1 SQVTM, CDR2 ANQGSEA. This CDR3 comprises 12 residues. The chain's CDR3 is CACSGRRYEQYF. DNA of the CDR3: TGCGCCTGTTCAGGGAGGCGCTACGAGCAGTACTTC.

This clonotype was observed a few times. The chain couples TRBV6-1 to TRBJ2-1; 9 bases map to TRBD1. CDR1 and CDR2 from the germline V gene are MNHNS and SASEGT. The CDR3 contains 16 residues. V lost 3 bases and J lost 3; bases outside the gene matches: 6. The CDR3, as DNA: TGTGCCAGCAGTGATTCGGACAGGGGACTCTACAATGAGCAGTTCTTC. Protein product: CASSDSDRGLYNEQFF.

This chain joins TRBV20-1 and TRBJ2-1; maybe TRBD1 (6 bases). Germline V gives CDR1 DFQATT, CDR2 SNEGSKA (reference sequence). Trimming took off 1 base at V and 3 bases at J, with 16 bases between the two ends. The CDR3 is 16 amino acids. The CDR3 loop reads CSARGTQGSRYNEQFF. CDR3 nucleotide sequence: TGCAGTGCTAGAGGGACCCAGGGGAGTCGCTACAATGAGCAGTTCTTC.

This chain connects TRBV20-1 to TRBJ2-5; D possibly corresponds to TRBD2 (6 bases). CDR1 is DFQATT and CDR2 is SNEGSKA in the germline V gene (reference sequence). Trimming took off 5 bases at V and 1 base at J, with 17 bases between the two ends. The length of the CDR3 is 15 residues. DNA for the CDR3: TGCAGTGCTCTCCCGGGGGTACGGATCCAAGAGACCCAGTACTTC. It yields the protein CSALPGVRIQETQYF.

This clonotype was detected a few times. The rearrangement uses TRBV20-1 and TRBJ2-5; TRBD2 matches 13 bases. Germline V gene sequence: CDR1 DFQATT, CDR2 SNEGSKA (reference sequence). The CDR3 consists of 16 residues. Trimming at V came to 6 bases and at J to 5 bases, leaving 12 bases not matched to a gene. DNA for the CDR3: TGCAGTGCCTCGACTAGCGGGAGGAAAAAGGGGGAGACCCAGTACTTC. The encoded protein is CSASTSGRKKGETQYF.

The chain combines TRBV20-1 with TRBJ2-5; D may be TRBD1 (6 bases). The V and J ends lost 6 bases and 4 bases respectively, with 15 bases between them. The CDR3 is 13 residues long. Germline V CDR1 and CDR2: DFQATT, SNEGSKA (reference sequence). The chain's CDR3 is CSAIRDTGETQYF. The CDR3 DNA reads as TGCAGTGCAATCCGGGACACGGGAGAGACCCAGTACTTC.

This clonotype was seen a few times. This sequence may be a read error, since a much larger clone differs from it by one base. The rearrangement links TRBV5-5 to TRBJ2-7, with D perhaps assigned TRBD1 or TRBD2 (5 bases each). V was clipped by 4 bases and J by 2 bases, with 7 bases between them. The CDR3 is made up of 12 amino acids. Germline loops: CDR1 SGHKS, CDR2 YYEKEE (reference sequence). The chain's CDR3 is CASSRDPYEQYF. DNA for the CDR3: TGTGCCAGCAGCCGGGACCCCTACGAGCAGTACTTC.

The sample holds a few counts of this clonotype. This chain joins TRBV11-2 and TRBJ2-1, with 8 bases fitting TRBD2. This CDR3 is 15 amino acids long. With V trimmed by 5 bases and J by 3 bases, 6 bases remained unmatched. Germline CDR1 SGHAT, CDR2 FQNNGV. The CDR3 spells CASSPGTSRYNEQFF. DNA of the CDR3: TGTGCCAGCAGCCCCGGGACTAGTCGCTACAATGAGCAGTTCTTC.

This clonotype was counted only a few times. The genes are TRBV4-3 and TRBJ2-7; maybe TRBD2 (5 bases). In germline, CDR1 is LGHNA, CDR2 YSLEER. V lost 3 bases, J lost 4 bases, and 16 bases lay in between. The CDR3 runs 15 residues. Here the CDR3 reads CASSQRRTGSYEQYF. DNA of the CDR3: TGCGCCAGCAGCCAGAGGCGGACTGGATCATACGAGCAGTACTTC.

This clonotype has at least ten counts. CDR3 amino acids: CSARQGNTGELFF. CDR3 coding DNA: TGCAGTGCTAGACAGGGGAACACCGGGGAGCTGTTTTTT. The chain couples TRBV20-1 to TRBJ2-2, with D possibly matching TRBD1 (5 bases). V lost 2 bases to trimming and J lost 1 base, with 5 bases between them. The CDR3 has 13 amino acids. In germline, CDR1 is DFQATT, CDR2 SNEGSKA (reference sequence).

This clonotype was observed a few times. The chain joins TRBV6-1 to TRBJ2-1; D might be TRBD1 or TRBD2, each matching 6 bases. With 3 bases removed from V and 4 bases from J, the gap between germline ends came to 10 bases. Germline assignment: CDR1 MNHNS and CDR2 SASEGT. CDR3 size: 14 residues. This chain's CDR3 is CASSEGGGYNEQFF. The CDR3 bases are TGTGCCAGCAGTGAGGGGGGCGGGTACAATGAGCAGTTCTTC.

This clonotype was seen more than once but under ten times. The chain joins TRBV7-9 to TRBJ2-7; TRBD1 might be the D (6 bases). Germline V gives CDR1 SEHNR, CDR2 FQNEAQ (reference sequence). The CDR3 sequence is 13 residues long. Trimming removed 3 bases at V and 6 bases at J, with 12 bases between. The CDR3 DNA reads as TGTGCCAGCAGCTTCGGACAGACGAGCGAGCAGTACTTC. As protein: CASSFGQTSEQYF.

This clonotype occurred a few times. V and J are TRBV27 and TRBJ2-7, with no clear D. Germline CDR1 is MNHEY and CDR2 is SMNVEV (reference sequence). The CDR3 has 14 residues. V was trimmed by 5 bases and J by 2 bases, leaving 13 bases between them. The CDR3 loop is CASSPGLKAYEQYF. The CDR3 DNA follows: TGTGCCAGCAGTCCCGGGTTGAAAGCCTACGAGCAGTACTTC.

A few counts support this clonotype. CDR3 protein: CSFLLGGVDEQFF. Here the CDR3 DNA reads TGCAGCTTTCTGCTGGGGGGAGTGGATGAGCAGTTCTTC. The chain links TRBV29-1 to TRBJ2-1; weak D call: TRBD2 (6 bases). The V end was cut by 8 bases, the J end by 8 bases, with 19 bases between. Germline CDR1 and CDR2: SQVTM and ANQGSEA. The CDR3 runs 13 residues.

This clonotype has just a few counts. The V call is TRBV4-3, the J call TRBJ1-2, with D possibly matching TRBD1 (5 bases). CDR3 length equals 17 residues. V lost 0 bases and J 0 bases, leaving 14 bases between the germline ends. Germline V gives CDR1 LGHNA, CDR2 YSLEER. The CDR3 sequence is CASSQDLTVRANYGYTF. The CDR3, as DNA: TGCGCCAGCAGCCAAGATTTGACAGTTAGAGCTAACTATGGCTACACCTTC.

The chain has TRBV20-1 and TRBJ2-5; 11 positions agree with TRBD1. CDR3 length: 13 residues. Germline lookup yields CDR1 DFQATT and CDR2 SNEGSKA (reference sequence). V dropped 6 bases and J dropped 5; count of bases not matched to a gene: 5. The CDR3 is CSAPRTGGETQYF. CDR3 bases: TGCAGTGCCCCCAGGACAGGGGGCGAGACCCAGTACTTC.